The clone carrying this T cell receptor beta chain was counted a single time. Antigen specificity is unknown. This entry is derived from a study of tumor-infiltrating lymphocytes in primary liver carcinoma. TCR beta cDNA came from roughly 0.45 ug total RNA, primed with a constant-region primer. Slightly modified ARM-PCR, run as three nested multiplex PCR rounds, produced the TCR beta libraries. The study ran its first two PCR rounds for 9 to 10 cycles each, using TRBV1-TRBV30 forward primers and a C-beta reverse primer. TCRdb recomputed calls from the multiplex PCR reads with MiXCR, one row per CDR3 protein. The sample lists 100,000 to 150,000 distinct CDR3 sequences; 55% to 75% were seen once. The study's findings and limits: Tumor-adjacent and tumor-blood pairs displayed less overlap than did pairs of tumor regions. When set against blood, tumors had a significantly higher top-250-clone fraction (p = 0.039).

Unsorted bulk tissue (roughly 20-34 mg) underwent RNA and DNA co-extraction. Surgeons resected the patients' primary liver carcinomas. Every tumor yielded five separate sampled regions. The CDR3 consists of 15 residues. Germline V gene lookup returns CDR1 DFQATT and CDR2 SNEGSKA (reference sequence). Trimming pared 1 base from V and 1 base from J, leaving 11 bases between. The J gene is TRBJ2-1, the V gene TRBV20-1; tentative D call: TRBD1 (5 bases). This TCR derives from a woman aged 60 to 75 with primary liver carcinoma and hepatitis B virus infection. Sequencing input: liver tumor tissue from sampling region 3. Subset reported: tumor region T3, left-lateral pole. The CDR3, as DNA: TGCAGTGCTAGAGGACAGAGTGTTTCCTACAATGAGCAGTTCTTC. Amino acid sequence: CSARGQSVSYNEQFF.